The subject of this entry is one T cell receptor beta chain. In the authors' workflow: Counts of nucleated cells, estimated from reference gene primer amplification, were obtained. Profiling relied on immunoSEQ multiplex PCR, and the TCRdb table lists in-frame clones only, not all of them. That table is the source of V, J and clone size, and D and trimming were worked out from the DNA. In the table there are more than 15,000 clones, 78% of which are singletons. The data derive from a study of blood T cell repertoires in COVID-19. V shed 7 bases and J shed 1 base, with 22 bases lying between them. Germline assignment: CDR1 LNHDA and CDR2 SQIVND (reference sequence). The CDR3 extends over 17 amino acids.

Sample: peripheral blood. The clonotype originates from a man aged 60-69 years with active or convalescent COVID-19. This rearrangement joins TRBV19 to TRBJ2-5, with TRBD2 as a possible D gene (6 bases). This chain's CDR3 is CASTSGSGSGFQETQYF. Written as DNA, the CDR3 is TGTGCCAGTACCTCAGGGTCGGGTAGCGGATTCCAAGAGACCCAGTACTTC.